The present T cell receptor (beta chain) was sequenced within a study of OX40 agonist ivuxolimab in advanced cancers. Sampling times: baseline, cycle 4 day 1, cycle 7 day 1. Germline values: CDR1 MDHEN, CDR2 SYDVKM. The length of the CDR3 is 13 residues. After removal of 7 bases from V and 5 bases from J, the junction contained 5 bases not matched to a gene. The data were produced by immunoSEQ multiplex PCR, yet TCRdb's version contains in-frame clones alone and is incomplete. The repertoire holds about 30,000 clones, with 70% to 85% as singletons. Material: CD4+ or CD8+ T cells sorted from blood, obtained in a trial of the OX40 agonist ivuxolimab. The TCR originated in an adult with an advanced solid tumor such as melanoma, head and neck, liver or kidney cancer. The chain employs TRBV28 and TRBJ2-5; 9 bases are shared with TRBD1. The CDR3 nucleotides read TGTGCCAGCACTGGACAGGGGACGGAGACCCAGTACTTC. This encodes CASTGQGTETQYF.